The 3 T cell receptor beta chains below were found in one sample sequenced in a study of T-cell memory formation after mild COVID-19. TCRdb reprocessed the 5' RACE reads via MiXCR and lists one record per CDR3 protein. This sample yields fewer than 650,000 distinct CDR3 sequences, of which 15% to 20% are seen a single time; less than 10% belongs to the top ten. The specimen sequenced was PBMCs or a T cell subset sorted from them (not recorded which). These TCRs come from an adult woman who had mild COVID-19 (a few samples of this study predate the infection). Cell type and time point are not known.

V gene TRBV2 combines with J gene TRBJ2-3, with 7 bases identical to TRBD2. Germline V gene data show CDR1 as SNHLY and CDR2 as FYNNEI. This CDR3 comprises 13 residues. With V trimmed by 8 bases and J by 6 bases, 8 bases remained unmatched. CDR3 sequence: CASPGGPGDTQYF. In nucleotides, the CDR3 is TGTGCCAGCCCGGGGGGTCCAGGGGATACGCAGTATTTT.

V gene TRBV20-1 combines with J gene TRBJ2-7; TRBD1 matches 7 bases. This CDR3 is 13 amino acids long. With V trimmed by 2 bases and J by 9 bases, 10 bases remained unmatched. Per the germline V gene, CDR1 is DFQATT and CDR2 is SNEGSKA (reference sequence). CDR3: CSARLRGGAGQYF. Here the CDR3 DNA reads TGCAGTGCTAGATTACGAGGGGGCGCCGGGCAGTACTTC.

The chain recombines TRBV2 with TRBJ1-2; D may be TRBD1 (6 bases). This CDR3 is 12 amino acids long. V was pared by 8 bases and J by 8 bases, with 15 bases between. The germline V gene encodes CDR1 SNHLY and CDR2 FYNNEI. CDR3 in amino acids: CASGDPGTGYTF. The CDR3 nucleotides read TGTGCCAGCGGGGATCCCGGGACAGGCTACACCTTC.